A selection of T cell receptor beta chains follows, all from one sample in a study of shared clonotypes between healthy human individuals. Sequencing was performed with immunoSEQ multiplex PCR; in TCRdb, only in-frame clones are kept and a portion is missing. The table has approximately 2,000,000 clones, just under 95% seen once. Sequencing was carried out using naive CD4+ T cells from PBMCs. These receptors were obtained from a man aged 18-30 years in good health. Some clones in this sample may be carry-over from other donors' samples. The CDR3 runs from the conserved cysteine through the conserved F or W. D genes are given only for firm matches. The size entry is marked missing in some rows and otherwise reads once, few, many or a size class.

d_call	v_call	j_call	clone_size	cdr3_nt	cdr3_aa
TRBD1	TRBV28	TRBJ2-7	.	TGTGCCAGCATTGACCAGGGGGCTACCTACGAGCAGTACTTC	CASIDQGATYEQYF
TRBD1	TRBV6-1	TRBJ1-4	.	TGTGCCAGCAGCGACAGGGGGCGAGGGGAAAAACTGTTTTTT	CASSDRGRGEKLFF
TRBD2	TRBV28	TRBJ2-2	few	TGTGCCAGCGGGAGCGGGAGGGCCACCGGGGAGCTGTTTTTT	CASGSGRATGELFF
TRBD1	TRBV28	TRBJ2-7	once	TGTGCCAGCAGTCTAGGGACAGGCAGCTCCTACGAGCAGTACTTC	CASSLGTGSSYEQYF
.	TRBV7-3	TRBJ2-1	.	TGTGCCAGCAGCTCACGGCCGAGCTCCTACAATGAGCAGTTCTTC	CASSSRPSSYNEQFF
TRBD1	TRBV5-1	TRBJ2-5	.	TGCGCCAGCAGCTTCGGACAGGGGGAGACCCAGTACTTC	CASSFGQGETQYF
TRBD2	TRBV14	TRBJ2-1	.	TGTGCCAGCAGCCGAGCGGGAGTTTGGGAGCAGTTCTTC	CASSRAGVWEQFF
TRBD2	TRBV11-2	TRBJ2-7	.	TGTGCCAGCAGCCCCATAGGGACTAGCGGTCCCTGGGAGCAGTACTTC	CASSPIGTSGPWEQYF
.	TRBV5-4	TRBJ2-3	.	TGTGCCAGCAGCTCCCCCGCGCCAGATACGCAGTATTTT	CASSSPAPDTQYF
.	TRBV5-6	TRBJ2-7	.	TGTGCCAGCAGCTTGATGGCAACCTTACTTACCTACGAGCAGTACTTC	CASSLMATLLTYEQYF
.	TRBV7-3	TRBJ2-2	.	TGTGCCAGCAGCCCTAGGGGCCCGACGGCTGGGGAGCTGTTTTTT	CASSPRGPTAGELFF
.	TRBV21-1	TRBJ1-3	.	TGTGCCAGCAGTCGGGCTTCAACTAGAAACACCATATATTTT	CASSRASTRNTIYF
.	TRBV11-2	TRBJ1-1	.	TGTGCCAGCAGCAACACAGCGGCGACTGAAGCTTTCTTT	CASSNTAATEAFF
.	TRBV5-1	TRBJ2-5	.	TGCGCCAGCAGCTTGAGCGTCAGACCCCAAGAGACCCAGTACTTC	CASSLSVRPQETQYF
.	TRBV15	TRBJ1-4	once	TGTGCCACCAGCAGTCCCAGGAGGGCTTGGTATGAAAAACTGTTTTTT	CATSSPRRAWYEKLFF